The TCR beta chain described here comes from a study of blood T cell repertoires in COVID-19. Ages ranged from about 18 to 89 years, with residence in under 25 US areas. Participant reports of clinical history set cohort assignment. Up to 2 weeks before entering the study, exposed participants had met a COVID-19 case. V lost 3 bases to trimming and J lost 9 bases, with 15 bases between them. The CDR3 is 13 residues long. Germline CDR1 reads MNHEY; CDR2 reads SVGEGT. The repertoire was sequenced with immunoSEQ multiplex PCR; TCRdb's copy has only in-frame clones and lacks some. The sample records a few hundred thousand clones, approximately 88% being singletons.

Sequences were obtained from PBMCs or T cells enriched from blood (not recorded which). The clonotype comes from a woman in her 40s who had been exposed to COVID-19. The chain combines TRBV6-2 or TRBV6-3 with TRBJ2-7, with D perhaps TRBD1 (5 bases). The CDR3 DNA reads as TGTGCCAGCAGTTATGGTCGGCAGGGTGGGCAGTACGTC. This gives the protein CASSYGRQGGQYV.